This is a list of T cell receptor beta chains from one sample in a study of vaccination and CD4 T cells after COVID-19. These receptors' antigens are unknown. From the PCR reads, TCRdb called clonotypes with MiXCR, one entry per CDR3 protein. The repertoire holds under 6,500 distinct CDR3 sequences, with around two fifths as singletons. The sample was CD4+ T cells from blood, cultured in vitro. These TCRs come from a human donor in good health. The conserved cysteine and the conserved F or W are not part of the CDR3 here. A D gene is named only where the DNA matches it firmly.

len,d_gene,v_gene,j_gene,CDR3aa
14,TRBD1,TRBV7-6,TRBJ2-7,ASSLEYPDRGGEQY
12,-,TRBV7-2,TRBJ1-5,ASSLAPTNQPQH
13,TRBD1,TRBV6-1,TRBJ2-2,ASSLGGPGTGELF
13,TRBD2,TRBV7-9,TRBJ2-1,ASSQGLYAYNEQF
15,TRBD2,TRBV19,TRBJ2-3,ASSHQPTSGSTDTQY
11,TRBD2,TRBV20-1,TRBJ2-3,SAEAGGTDTQY
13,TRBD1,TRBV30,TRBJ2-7,AWSFGQVRFPEQY
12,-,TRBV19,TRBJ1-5,ASSINRFNQPQH
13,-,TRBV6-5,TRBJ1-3,ASSYVGGSGNTIY
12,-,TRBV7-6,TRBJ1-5,ASSQDPGTQPQH
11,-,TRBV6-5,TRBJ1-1,ASSLLGLLEAF
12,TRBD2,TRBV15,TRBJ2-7,ATSGSAGVYEQY
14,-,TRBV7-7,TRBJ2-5,ASSLGGAKYQETQY
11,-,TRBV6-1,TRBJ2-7,ASSSRGGYEQY
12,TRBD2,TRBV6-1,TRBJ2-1,ASSAAGGDNEQF
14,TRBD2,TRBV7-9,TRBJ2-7,ASRDRLAGNSYEQY
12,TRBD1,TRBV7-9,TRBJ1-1,ASSPGQGPAEAF
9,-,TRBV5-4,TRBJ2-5,ASSLQETQY
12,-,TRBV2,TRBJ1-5,ASSGTVSNQPQH
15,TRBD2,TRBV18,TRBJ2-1,ASSLLGGGSSYNEQF
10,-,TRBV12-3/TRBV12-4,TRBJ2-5,ASIGEAETQY
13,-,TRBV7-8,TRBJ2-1,ASSLSAGAPQEQF
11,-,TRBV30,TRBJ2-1,AWSVSGGLEQF
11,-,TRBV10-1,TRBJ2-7,ASSRGVLREQY
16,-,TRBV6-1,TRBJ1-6,ASSERVGGASYNSPLH
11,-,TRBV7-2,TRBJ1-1,ASSLTTPTEAF
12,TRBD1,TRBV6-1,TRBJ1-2,ASSGTQGDYGYT
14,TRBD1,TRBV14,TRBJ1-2,ASSQEARDSIYGYT
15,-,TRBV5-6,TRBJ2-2,ASSLIEGTVDTGELF
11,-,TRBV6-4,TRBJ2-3,ASSEGETDTQY
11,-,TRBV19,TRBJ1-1,ASSWGVNTEAF
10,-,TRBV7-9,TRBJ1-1,ASSSQDTEAF
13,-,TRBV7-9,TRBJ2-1,ASSLVGGSYNEQF
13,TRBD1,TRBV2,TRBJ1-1,ASSTQGARGTEAF
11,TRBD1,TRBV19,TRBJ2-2,ALGQGNTGELF
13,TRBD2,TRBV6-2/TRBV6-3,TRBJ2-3,ASSLLAGGGYTQY
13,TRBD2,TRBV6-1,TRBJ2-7,ASSEASGGSYEQY